The clone carrying this T cell receptor (beta chain) was observed a few times. Its antigen is not identified. Some clones are missing from TCRdb's copy, which holds only in-frame ones; the method was immunoSEQ multiplex PCR. The sample consists of 9,500 to 11,000 clones, about 78% of them appearing once. The sample belongs to a study of early stage breast cancer tumors. Germline V gives CDR1 KGHSH, CDR2 LQKENI. The CDR3 sequence is 13 residues long. V gave up 2 bases and J gave up 7 bases, with 9 bases separating them. Study-wide findings and caveats: Most shared enriched TCRB sequences were commonly generated ones.

The origin of this receptor is a person aged 40-50 years with breast cancer. The chain uses TRBV18 and TRBJ1-5; tentatively, D is TRBD1 (5 bases). Material: breast tumor tissue. CDR3 residues: CASSPGRDQPQHF. Written as DNA, the CDR3 is TGTGCCAGCTCACCAGGTAGGGACCAGCCCCAGCATTTT.